The 21 T cell receptor beta chains given below trace back to one sample, sequenced in a study of cytomegalovirus exposure and HLA in healthy donors (dated by TCRdb to the late 2010s). Libraries were constructed by the immunoSEQ multiplex PCR assay. The multiplex PCR relied on a mix of 60 forward primers for TCR Vbeta segments and 13 reverse primers for TCR Jbeta segments. Not all clones reach the TCRdb copy of this immuneACCESS table, which keeps in-frame sequences only. Checked studies attribute under half of the gap to unresolved V genes and leave the rest unexplained. In this sample the table shows 150,000 to 200,000 clones, less than 90% of which occur a single time. The ten largest clonotypes hold 1.9% of the sample. Sequencing used PBMCs. These receptor sequences come from a young man in good health and CMV-seronegative.

This clone was seen only once. V and J are TRBV6-5 and TRBJ2-5, with a weak D call TRBD1 (7 bases). This CDR3 contains 15 residues. Germline loops: CDR1 MNHEY, CDR2 SVGAGI. Trimming removed 2 bases at V and 7 bases at J, with 17 bases between. CDR3 loop: CASSYQGGLGGTQYF. DNA for the CDR3: TGTGCCAGCAGTTACCAGGGGGGCCTCGGTGGGACCCAGTACTTC.

The chain uses TRBV27 and TRBJ1-5; 8 bases match TRBD1. Germline trimming cut 5 bases from V and 0 bases from J; bases unmatched to any gene: 9. The CDR3 has 17 amino acids. Germline V CDR1 and CDR2: MNHEY, SMNVEV (reference sequence). CDR3 sequence: CASSPHRTGISNQPQHF. CDR3 coding DNA: TGTGCCAGCAGTCCTCATCGGACAGGGATTAGCAATCAGCCCCAGCATTTT.

The chain employs TRBV29-1 and TRBJ2-1, with 9 bases fitting TRBD2. CDR1 SQVTM and CDR2 ANQGSEA come from the germline V gene. The CDR3 consists of 15 residues. Losses at the gene ends were 0 bases for V and 7 bases for J; bases not matched to a gene: 7. The CDR3 sequence is CSVEDRSGSYNEQFF. DNA for the CDR3: TGCAGCGTTGAAGATCGTAGCGGGAGCTATAATGAGCAGTTCTTC.

The chain carries TRBV7-3 and TRBJ1-2; D possibly corresponds to TRBD1 (5 bases). The CDR3 extends over 16 amino acids. Germline lookup yields CDR1 SGHTA and CDR2 FQGTGA. Trimming took 4 bases from V and 4 from J, leaving 19 bases between them. The CDR3 protein is CASSSLSSGDPYGYTF. The CDR3 DNA reads as TGTGCCAGCAGCTCTCTCAGTTCGGGGGACCCCTATGGCTACACCTTC.

There are a few counts of this clone. The chain recombines TRBV5-1 with TRBJ1-4, with TRBD1 as a possible D gene (6 bases). With 0 bases removed from V and 10 bases from J, the gap between germline ends came to 10 bases. The CDR3 is made up of 13 amino acids. Germline-derived CDR1 and CDR2 are SGHRS and YFSETQ. CDR3 loop: CASSLALGAKLFF. As DNA, the CDR3 is TGCGCCAGCAGCTTGGCCTTGGGGGCAAAACTGTTTTTT. Based on the CDR3 plus reference TRBV5-1 and TRBJ1-4, the full variable domain is KAGVTQTPRYLIKTRGQQVTLSCSPISGHRSVSWYQQTPGQGLQFLFEYFSETQRNKGNFPGRFSGRQFSNSRSEMNVSTLELGDSALYLCASSLALGAKLFFGSGTQLSVL.

The chain combines TRBV7-3 with TRBJ2-2; TRBD2 might be the D (5 bases). Per the germline V gene, CDR1 is SGHTA and CDR2 is FQGTGA. The CDR3 extends over 16 amino acids. V was pared by 11 bases and J by 1 base, with 20 bases between. CDR3 DNA sequence: TGTGCCGTCCCGGAGAGGGAGAGGTGGAACACCGGGGAGCTGTTTTTT. Residues: CAVPERERWNTGELFF.

As DNA, the CDR3 is TGTGCCAGCACGCCCGGGGGGGGCTCTGGAAACACCATATATTTT. Protein: CASTPGGGSGNTIYF. The gene calls are TRBV25-1 and TRBJ1-3; a weak D match, TRBD1 (5 bases). Germline CDR1 MGHDK, CDR2 SYGVNS. The CDR3 is made up of 15 amino acids. V lost 7 bases to trimming and J lost 0 bases, with 13 bases between them.

The chain links TRBV18 to TRBJ1-1; D uncertain. The length of the CDR3 is 15 residues. From germline, CDR1 is KGHSH and CDR2 LQKENI. Deletions cut 0 bases from V and 2 bases from J, with 10 bases between. CDR3 residues: CASSPPRAVNTEAFF. The DNA of the CDR3 is TGTGCCAGCTCACCACCGAGAGCGGTTAACACTGAAGCTTTCTTT. The full variable domain, its missing parts supplied by reference TRBV18 and TRBJ1-1, is NAGVMQNPRHLVRRRGQEARLRCSPMKGHSHVYWYRQLPEEGLKFMVYLQKENIIDESGMPKERFSAEFPKEGPSILRIQQVVRGDSAAYFCASSPPRAVNTEAFFGQGTRLTVV.

The V gene is TRBV28, the J gene TRBJ1-2; 8 bases line up with TRBD1. The CDR3 runs to 13 residues. Germline CDR1 MDHEN, CDR2 SYDVKM. V shed 6 bases and J 6 bases; nucleotides not matched to a gene: 6. The CDR3 is CASRKQGVHGYTF. In DNA form, the CDR3 reads TGTGCCAGCAGAAAACAGGGGGTCCATGGCTACACCTTC.

This clone was found once. The chain links TRBV29-1 to TRBJ2-5; the match to TRBD2 covers 9 bases. The V gene's germline CDR1 is SQVTM and CDR2 ANQGSEA. V shed 4 bases and J 1 base; nucleotides not matched to a gene: 4. There are 14 residues in the CDR3. Written as DNA, the CDR3 is TGCAGCGTTGGGGCTAGCGGGGCCCAAGAGACCCAGTACTTC. Amino acids: CSVGASGAQETQYF. The whole variable domain, filled in from reference TRBV29-1 and TRBJ2-5, reads SAVISQKPSRDICQRGTSLTIQCQVDSQVTMMFWYRQQPGQSLTLIATANQGSEATYESGFVIDKFPISRPNLTFSTLTVSNMSPEDSSIYLCSVGASGAQETQYFGPGTRLLVL.

The chain uses TRBV6-5 and TRBJ1-5; D unclear. Germline V CDR1 and CDR2: MNHEY, SVGAGI. This CDR3 is built from 13 residues. Trimming shortened V by 5 bases and J by 2 bases, and 7 bases separated the two germline ends. Written as DNA, the CDR3 is TGTGCCAGCAGTCGAGGAGGCAATCAGCCCCAGCATTTT. This gives the protein CASSRGGNQPQHF.

The chain carries TRBV5-1 and TRBJ1-6; TRBD1 is a possible D gene (5 bases). V gave up 4 bases and J gave up 3 bases, with 8 bases separating them. Germline CDR1 reads SGHRS; CDR2 reads YFSETQ. This CDR3 is 14 amino acids long. CDR3 residues: CASSADSYNSPLHF. CDR3 DNA: TGCGCCAGCAGCGCCGACAGCTATAATTCACCCCTCCACTTT.

V is TRBV10-3 and J is TRBJ2-7; D may be TRBD1 (6 bases). Germline values: CDR1 ENHRY, CDR2 SYGVKD. Trimming took 2 bases from V and 1 from J, leaving 12 bases between them. This CDR3 region has 15 residues. CDR3 protein: CAISERQGTSYEQYF. CDR3 nucleotide sequence: TGTGCCATCAGTGAGAGGCAGGGGACGTCCTACGAGCAGTACTTC.

The V and J genes are TRBV28 and TRBJ1-6; possibly TRBD1 for D (5 bases). The CDR3 consists of 15 residues. The germline V and J ends were trimmed by 7 bases and 3 bases, with 13 bases remaining between them. CDR1 is MDHEN, CDR2 SYDVKM, per germline. The CDR3 spells CASKGQELYNSPLHF. DNA for the CDR3: TGTGCCAGCAAGGGGCAGGAGCTCTATAATTCACCCCTCCACTTT.

This clone came up a few times. The V gene is TRBV5-4, the J gene TRBJ1-4, with no clear D. The CDR3 spans 14 residues. Per the germline V gene, CDR1 is SGHNT and CDR2 is YYREEE (reference sequence). Trimming left V 0 bases short and J 7 bases short, with 10 bases between. The CDR3 loop reads CASSLGGGSEKLFF. The CDR3 DNA follows: TGTGCCAGCAGCTTGGGGGGAGGCTCTGAAAAACTGTTTTTT. The complete variable domain, with remaining parts taken from reference TRBV5-4 and TRBJ1-4, reads ETGVTQSPTHLIKTRGQQVTLRCSSQSGHNTVSWYQQALGQGPQFIFQYYREEENGRGNFPPRFSGLQFPNYSSELNVNALELDDSALYLCASSLGGGSEKLFFGSGTQLSVL.

The chain joins TRBV5-6 to TRBJ2-5, with D perhaps matching TRBD1 (5 bases). The CDR3 is 15 amino acids. Germline CDR1 is SGHDT and CDR2 is YYEEEE. V was pared by 3 bases and J by 2 bases, with 14 bases between. CDR3 in amino acids: CASSSGPAGQETQYF. The CDR3 coding sequence is TGTGCCAGCAGCTCAGGGCCGGCTGGGCAAGAGACCCAGTACTTC.

A single count supports this clone. The chain recombines TRBV11-2 with TRBJ2-5; D is perhaps TRBD1 (5 bases). This CDR3 region has 14 residues. From germline, CDR1 is SGHAT and CDR2 FQNNGV. Trimming took off 4 bases at V and 4 bases at J, with 13 bases between the two ends. The CDR3 sequence is CASSYYLTGETQYF. The CDR3 coding sequence is TGTGCCAGCAGCTACTACCTCACAGGAGAGACCCAGTACTTC.

The rearrangement links TRBV2 to TRBJ2-3, with D possibly TRBD1 on 5 matching bases. The germline gives CDR1 SNHLY, CDR2 FYNNEI. Trimming removed 7 bases at V and 0 bases at J, with 14 bases between. The CDR3 runs to 15 residues. CDR3 sequence reads: CASKTRQKSTDTQYF. CDR3 in DNA: TGTGCCAGCAAGACCAGACAGAAAAGCACAGATACGCAGTATTTT.

J is TRBJ2-5 and V is TRBV6-6; no firm D call. Trimming pared 6 bases from V and 5 bases from J, leaving 10 bases between. The CDR3 consists of 12 residues. Germline V gene sequence: CDR1 MNHNY, CDR2 SVGAGI (reference sequence). The CDR3 bases are TGTGCCAGCAGCCTATCCGGGGAGACCCAGTACTTC. Its protein is CASSLSGETQYF.

This clone was seen more than once but under ten times. V gene TRBV7-3 combines with J gene TRBJ2-1, with 11 bases that match TRBD2. This CDR3 has 15 amino acids. Germline V gene lookup returns CDR1 SGHTA and CDR2 FQGTGA. V was clipped by 2 bases and J by 8 bases; unmatched bases: 5. In DNA form, the CDR3 reads TGTGCCAGCAGCTTAGGGGAGACTAGCGGGGATGAGCAGTTCTTC. It is translated as CASSLGETSGDEQFF.

The genes are TRBV6-6 and TRBJ1-1; 9 bases line up with TRBD1. CDR1 and CDR2 (germline): MNHNY, SVGAGI (reference sequence). The CDR3 length is 14 residues. The V and J ends lost 4 bases and 8 bases, in that order; junction bases with no gene match: 8. The CDR3 coding sequence is TGTGCCAGCAGTTTCGGGACAGGGCCATACGAAGCTTTCTTT. Translation: CASSFGTGPYEAFF.